A single T cell receptor beta chain is shown here with its context. Its antigen remains unknown. These data belong to a study of PD-1 blockade in classical Hodgkin lymphoma. Findings and caveats of the study: Undefined causes, possibly disease activity or prior therapy, underlie the repertoire differences. At C4D1, TCR diversity had climbed significantly for CD4+ cells, though not for CD8+ cells.

Trimming stripped 7 bases from V and 7 bases from J, with 19 bases between. CDR3 size: 14 residues. CDR1 and CDR2 from the germline V gene are MNHNS and SASEGT. All trial patients relapsed after autologous stem cell transplantation. Each best response was a complete response, a partial response or progressive disease. The protocol was immunoSEQ multiplex PCR, while the TCRdb copy is restricted to in-frame clones and leaves out a portion. Here the sample spans around 20,000 clones, 86% being singletons. The sequencing used peripheral blood mononuclear cells (PBMCs), collected before the second cycle of nivolumab. The source is a human donor with classical Hodgkin lymphoma. The chain couples TRBV6-1 to TRBJ1-2; D is ambiguous. The CDR3 is CASKISPSDPGYTF. DNA for the CDR3: TGTGCCAGCAAAATCTCTCCGTCGGATCCTGGCTACACCTTC.